The clone carrying this TCR beta chain was counted a few times. Its antigen remains unknown. The entry originates in a study of neoadjuvant anti-PD-1 for oral cavity cancer. Overall study findings and caveats: Each response group had just three patients in TCR analyses.

Assay: immunoSEQ multiplex PCR; the TCRdb copy retains only in-frame clones and omits some. The table has some 17,000 clones, around 71% seen once. Analysis of PBMCs was direct, with no culture step. The TCR was taken from a person aged 35-80 years with oral cavity squamous cell carcinoma. The sample in question was PBMCs, obtained before nivolumab (anti-PD-1) treatment.

The CDR3 DNA is TGTGCCAGTAGTCCGGGTACAGGGGGTAATCATGAGCAGTTCTTC. As protein: CASSPGTGGNHEQFF. This chain links TRBV19 with TRBJ2-1, with 8 bases that match TRBD1. The ends lost 5 bases at V and 8 bases at J; junction bases unmatched: 11. The CDR3 is 15 residues long. Germline V gives CDR1 LNHDA, CDR2 SQIVND (reference sequence).